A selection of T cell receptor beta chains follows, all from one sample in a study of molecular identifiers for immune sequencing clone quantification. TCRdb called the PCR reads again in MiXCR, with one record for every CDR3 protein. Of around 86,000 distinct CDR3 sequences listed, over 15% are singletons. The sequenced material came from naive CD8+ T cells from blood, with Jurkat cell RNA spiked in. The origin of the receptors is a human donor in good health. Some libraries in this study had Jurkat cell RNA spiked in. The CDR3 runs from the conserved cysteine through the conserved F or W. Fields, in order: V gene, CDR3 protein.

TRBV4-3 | CASSQDPQSSYEQYF
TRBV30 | CAWTGLAGISYNEQFF
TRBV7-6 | CASSTRDTSYEQYF
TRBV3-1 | CASSQTSSYEQYF
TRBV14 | CASSSWTSGETQYF
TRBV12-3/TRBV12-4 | CATRTGVVDTEAFF
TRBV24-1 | CATSDPRRDEQFF
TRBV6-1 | CASTASGRWAKNIQYF
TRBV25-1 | CASSELGTGELFF
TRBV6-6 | CAGGQGMNTEAFF
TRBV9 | CASSVWGTGELFF
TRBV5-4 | CASSLAQGFRAKNIQYF
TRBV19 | CASSLGTSGGDEQFF
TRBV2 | CASGGSTTSTDTQYF
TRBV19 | CASSNTGVNAEAFF
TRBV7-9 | CASSLGTGLSTEAFF
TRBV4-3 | CASSQGRSGSGELFF
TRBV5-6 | CASSLGPTYEQYF
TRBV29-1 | CSVEVSGRVTDTQYF
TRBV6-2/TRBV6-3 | CASSYLGGTNQPQRF
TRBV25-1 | CASSEFSPGTFSHQPQHF
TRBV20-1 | CSARENGYTF
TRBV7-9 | CASRPLHGPLHEQYF
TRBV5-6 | CASSFPGQEQYF
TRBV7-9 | CASSLSLDSTTKQYF
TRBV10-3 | CAISESAGFYEKLFF
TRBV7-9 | CASSLGVSSYEQYF
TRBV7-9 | CASSLNGGTDTQYF
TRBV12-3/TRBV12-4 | CASRLGQGAGGNTEAFF
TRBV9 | CASSVGQYYNSPLHF
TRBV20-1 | CSAREASTRQEQFF
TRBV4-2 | CASSQVRIRVGVGEKLFF
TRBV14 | CASSHPGRGRPGANVLTF
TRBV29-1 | CSVTSGTTQETQYF
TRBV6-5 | CASSEGTSGGPSSYNEQFF
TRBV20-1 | CSATRLAESTDTQYF
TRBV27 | CASSLTLAGTDTQYF
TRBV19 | CASSMSRSERSSSSGANVLTF
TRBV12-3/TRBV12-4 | CASRERDSTFGEQFF
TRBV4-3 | CASSQEAGLGPYEQYF
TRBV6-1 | CASTGQIYGYTF
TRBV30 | CAWSVSWQFTDTQYF
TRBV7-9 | CASSLLASVEQYF
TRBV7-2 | CASSPSGWSYNEQFF
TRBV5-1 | CASSLGGGATEAFF
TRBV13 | CASSFRLGEWEQFF
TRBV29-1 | CSVHYRGFGYTEAFF
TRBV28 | CASNRDRVQNTEAFF
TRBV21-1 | CAGALAGVTDTQYF
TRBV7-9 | CASSARLAKAYEQYF